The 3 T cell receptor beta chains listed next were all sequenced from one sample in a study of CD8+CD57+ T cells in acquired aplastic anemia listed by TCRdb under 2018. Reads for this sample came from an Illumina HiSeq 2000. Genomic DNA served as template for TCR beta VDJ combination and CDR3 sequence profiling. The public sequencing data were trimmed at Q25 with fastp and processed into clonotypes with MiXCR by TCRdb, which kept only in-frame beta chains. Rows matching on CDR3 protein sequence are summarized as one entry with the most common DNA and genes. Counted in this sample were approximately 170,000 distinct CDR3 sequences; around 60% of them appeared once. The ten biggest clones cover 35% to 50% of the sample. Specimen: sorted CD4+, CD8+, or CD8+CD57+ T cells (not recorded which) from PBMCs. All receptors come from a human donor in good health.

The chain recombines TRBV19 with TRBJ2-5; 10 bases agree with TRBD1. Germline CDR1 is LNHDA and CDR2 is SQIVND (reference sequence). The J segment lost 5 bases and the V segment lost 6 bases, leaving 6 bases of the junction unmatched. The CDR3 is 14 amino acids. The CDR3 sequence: CASRQTGGRETQYF. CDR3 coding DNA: TGTGCCAGTAGACAGACAGGGGGCCGTGAGACCCAGTACTTC.

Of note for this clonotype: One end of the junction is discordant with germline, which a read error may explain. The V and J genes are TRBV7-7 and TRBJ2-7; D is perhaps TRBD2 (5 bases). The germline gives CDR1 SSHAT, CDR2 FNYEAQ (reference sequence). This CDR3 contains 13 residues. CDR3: CASSLGGNYEQYF. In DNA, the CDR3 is TGTGCTAGCAGCTTAGGAGGTAACTACGAGCAGTACTTC.

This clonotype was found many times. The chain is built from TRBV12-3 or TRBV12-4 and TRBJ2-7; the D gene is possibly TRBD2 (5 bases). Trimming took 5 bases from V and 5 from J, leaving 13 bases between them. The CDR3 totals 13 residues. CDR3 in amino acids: CASSLSGYDEQYF. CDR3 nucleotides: TGTGCCAGCAGTCTGTCGGGGTACGACGAGCAGTACTTC.